The 10 T cell receptor beta chains below come from one sample, sequenced in a study of post-analysis software for immune sequencing data. The authors incorporated unique molecular identifiers into the TCR beta cDNA libraries. Each CDR3 protein gets one entry after TCRdb re-called the PCR reads with MiXCR. The sample contains more than 450,000 distinct CDR3 sequences, 44% of which appear only once. Study outcomes and limitations: In patients, about five TRBV segments were more frequent than in controls, with TRBV5-6, TRBV5-1 and TRBV20-1 among them.

Their target antigens are unknown. Sequenced material: blood. Receptors were obtained from a girl aged 10 to 17 with multiple sclerosis.

There are a few counts of this clonotype. The chain employs TRBV6-5 and TRBJ2-1; D not certain. The J call is uncertain, as TRBJ2-7 better fits the DNA end. CDR3 length: 14 residues. Germline loops: CDR1 MNHEY, CDR2 SVGAGI. The CDR3 loop reads CASSALDTSYEQYF. CDR3 nucleotide sequence: TGTGCCAGCAGTGCCCTCGACACCTCCTACGAGCAGTACTTC.

The chain uses TRBV3-1 and TRBJ2-1, with no clear D. The V gene lost 4 bases and the J gene lost 5 bases, with 6 bases spanning the gap. Germline values: CDR1 LGHDT, CDR2 YNNKEL (reference sequence). CDR3 length: 12 residues. The CDR3 sequence: CASSLGHNEQFF. The CDR3 DNA reads as TGTGCCAGCAGCCTCGGACACAATGAGCAGTTCTTC.

This sequence joins TRBV2 and TRBJ2-7; 7 bases agree with TRBD1. This CDR3 has 13 residues. Germline CDR1 reads SNHLY; CDR2 reads FYNNEI. The J segment lost 2 bases and the V segment lost 6 bases, leaving 4 bases of the junction unmatched. The CDR3 DNA follows: TGTGCCAGCAGACGACAGGGACCCTACGAGCAGTACTTC. Protein product: CASRRQGPYEQYF. The entire variable domain, with the rest obtained from reference TRBV2 and TRBJ2-7, is as follows: EPEVTQTPSHQVTQMGQEVILRCVPISNHLYFYWYRQILGQKVEFLVSFYNNEISEKSEIFDDQFSVERPDGSNFTLKIRSTKLEDSAMYFCASRRQGPYEQYFGPGTRLTVT.

Comments on this clonotype: The junction departs from germline at one end; a sequencing error may be responsible. The chain is built from TRBV4-1 and TRBJ2-5; D may correspond to TRBD1 or TRBD2 (6 bases each). Germline loops: CDR1 MGHRA, CDR2 YSYEKL. This CDR3 spans 17 amino acids. The CDR3 loop reads CTSSEEGGHTFQETQYF. CDR3 coding DNA: TGCACCAGCAGCGAAGAAGGGGGGCATACCTTCCAAGAGACCCAGTACTTC.

This clonotype was picked up a small number of times. The V gene is TRBV7-2, the J gene TRBJ1-4, with 10 nucleotides matching TRBD1. The CDR3 covers 15 residues. V was clipped by 6 bases and J by 3 bases; unmatched bases: 4. Per the germline V gene, CDR1 is SGHTA and CDR2 is FQGNSA. As DNA, the CDR3 is TGTGCCAGCAGACGACAGGGGGCCGCTAATGAAAAACTGTTTTTT. It is translated as CASRRQGAANEKLFF.

This clonotype was counted a single time. The chain combines TRBV19 with TRBJ1-5, with 7 nucleotides matching TRBD1. The CDR3 runs to 15 residues. After removal of 2 bases from V and 6 bases from J, the junction contained 7 bases not matched to a gene. The germline V gene encodes CDR1 LNHDA and CDR2 SQIVND (reference sequence). This chain's CDR3 is CASSIRGQGGQPQHF. In nucleotides, the CDR3 is TGTGCCAGTAGTATAAGAGGGCAGGGGGGTCAGCCCCAGCATTTT.

The chain recombines TRBV20-1 with TRBJ2-3, with D perhaps matching TRBD2 (6 bases). CDR1 and CDR2 (germline): DFQATT, SNEGSKA (reference sequence). The CDR3 totals 15 residues. Trimming shortened V by 0 bases and J by 9 bases, and 19 bases separated the two germline ends. DNA for the CDR3: TGCAGTGCTAGAGATCAAAGCGGGCCCCGCAACACGCAGTATTTT. This translates into CSARDQSGPRNTQYF.

This clonotype has more than one count but fewer than ten. The V gene is TRBV24-1, the J gene TRBJ2-4; D possibly corresponds to TRBD2 (5 bases). Per germline, CDR1 KGHDR and CDR2 SFDVKD. Trimming shortened V by 3 bases and J by 8 bases, and 19 bases separated the two germline ends. The CDR3 covers 16 residues. This CDR3 is CATSDPSHGLMDIQYF. The CDR3 DNA is TGTGCCACCAGTGATCCCTCCCACGGACTTATGGACATTCAGTACTTC.

This clonotype has more than one count but fewer than ten. The J gene is TRBJ2-3, the V gene TRBV27; D possibly corresponds to TRBD1 (6 bases). Germline assignment: CDR1 MNHEY and CDR2 SMNVEV (reference sequence). The germline V and J ends were trimmed by 3 bases and 2 bases, with 9 bases remaining between them. The CDR3 sequence is 14 residues long. The CDR3 coding sequence is TGTGCCAGCAGTTTCGACAGGAACACAGATACGCAGTATTTT. Translating it yields CASSFDRNTDTQYF.

This clonotype was seen only a few times. The V and J genes are TRBV4-1 and TRBJ1-2, with D possibly TRBD1 on 6 matching bases. The germline V gene has CDR1 MGHRA and CDR2 YSYEKL. The CDR3 covers 17 residues. V was cut by 4 bases and J by 2 bases, with 20 bases left in between. The CDR3 DNA is TGCGCCAGCAGCCGATCGAGGGGGGCGGACGGAAACTATGGCTACACCTTC. Protein sequence: CASSRSRGADGNYGYTF.